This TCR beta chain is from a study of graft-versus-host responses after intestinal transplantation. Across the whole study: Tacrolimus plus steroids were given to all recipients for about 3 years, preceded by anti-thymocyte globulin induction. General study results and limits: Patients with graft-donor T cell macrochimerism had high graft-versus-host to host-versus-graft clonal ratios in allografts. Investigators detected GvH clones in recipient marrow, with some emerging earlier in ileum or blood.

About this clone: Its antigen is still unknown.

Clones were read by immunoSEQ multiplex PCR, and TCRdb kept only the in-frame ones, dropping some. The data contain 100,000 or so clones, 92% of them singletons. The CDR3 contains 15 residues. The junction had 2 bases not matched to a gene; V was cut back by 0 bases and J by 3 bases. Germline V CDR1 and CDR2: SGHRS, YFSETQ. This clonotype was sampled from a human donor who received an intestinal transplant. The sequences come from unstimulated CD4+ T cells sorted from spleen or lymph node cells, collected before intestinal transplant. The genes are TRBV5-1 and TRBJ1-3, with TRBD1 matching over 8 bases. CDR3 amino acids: CASSLGGTGGNTIYF. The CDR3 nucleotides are TGCGCCAGCAGCTTGGGAGGGACAGGTGGAAACACCATATATTTT.